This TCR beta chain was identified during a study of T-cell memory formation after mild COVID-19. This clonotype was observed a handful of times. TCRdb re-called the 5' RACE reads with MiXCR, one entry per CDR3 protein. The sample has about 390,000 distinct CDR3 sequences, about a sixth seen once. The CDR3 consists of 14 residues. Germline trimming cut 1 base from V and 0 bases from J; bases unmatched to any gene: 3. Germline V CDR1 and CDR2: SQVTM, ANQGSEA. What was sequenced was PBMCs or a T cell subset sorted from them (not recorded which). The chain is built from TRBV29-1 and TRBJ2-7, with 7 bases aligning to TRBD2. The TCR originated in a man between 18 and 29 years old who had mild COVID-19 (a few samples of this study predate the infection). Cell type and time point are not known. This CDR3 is CSVEASGVSYEQYF. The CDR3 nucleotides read TGCAGCGTTGAAGCCAGCGGGGTCTCCTACGAGCAGTACTTC.